This is a list of T cell receptor beta chains from one sample in a study of T cell responses to AZD1222 COVID-19 vaccine. The method was immunoSEQ multiplex PCR; TCRdb's version includes in-frame clones alone and lacks a portion of them. The data hold 150,000 to 200,000 clones, with more than 70% observed a single time. Sequencing used peripheral blood, obtained on day 0 of AZD1222 vaccination. The receptors here all came from an adult in good health. CDR3s include the opening cysteine and the closing phenylalanine or tryptophan. Each record gives: V gene, clone size, D gene, J gene, CDR3 protein. D genes are given only for firm matches. Some rows mark clone size as missing; the rest say once, few, many or name a class of expanded clone.

>TRBV4-2|-|-|TRBJ1-5
CASSQGSRVTSQPQHF
>TRBV2|-|-|TRBJ1-6
CASSGQVTLNSPLHF
>TRBV6-5|few|-|TRBJ1-6
CASSYGDGSASPLHF
>TRBV6-5|-|-|TRBJ1-1
CASTPGWGMGTEAFF
>TRBV5-1|-|TRBD1|TRBJ1-2
CASSLGDSNYGYTF
>TRBV6-6|few|TRBD1|TRBJ1-1
CASNPVRTGGNTEAFF
>TRBV28|once|TRBD1|TRBJ1-1
CASRTPGTANTEAFF
>TRBV27|-|-|TRBJ2-5
CASTLSGPMGTQYF
>TRBV7-2|-|-|TRBJ1-2
CASSAPRVKRGGYTF
>TRBV28|-|-|TRBJ1-2
CASSLQEFGYTF